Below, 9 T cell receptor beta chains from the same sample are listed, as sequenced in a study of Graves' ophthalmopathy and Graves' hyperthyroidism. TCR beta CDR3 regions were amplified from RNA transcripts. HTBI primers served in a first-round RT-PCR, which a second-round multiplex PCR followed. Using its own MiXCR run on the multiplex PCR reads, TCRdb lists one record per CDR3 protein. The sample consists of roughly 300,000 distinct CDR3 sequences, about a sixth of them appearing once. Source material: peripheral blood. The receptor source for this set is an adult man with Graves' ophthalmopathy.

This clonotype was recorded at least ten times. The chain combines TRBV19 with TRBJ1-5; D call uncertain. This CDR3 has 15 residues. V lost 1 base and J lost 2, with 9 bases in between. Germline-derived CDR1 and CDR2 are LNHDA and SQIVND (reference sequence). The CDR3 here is CASSIAQRGNQPQHF. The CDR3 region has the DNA TGTGCCAGTAGTATAGCTCAACGGGGCAATCAGCCCCAGCATTTT.

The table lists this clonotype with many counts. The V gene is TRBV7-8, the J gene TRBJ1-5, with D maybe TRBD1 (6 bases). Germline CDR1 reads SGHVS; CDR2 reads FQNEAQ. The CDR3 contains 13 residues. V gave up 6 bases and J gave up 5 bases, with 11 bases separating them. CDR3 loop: CASRHEGDQPQHF. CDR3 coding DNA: TGTGCCAGCAGGCATGAGGGGGATCAGCCCCAGCATTTT.

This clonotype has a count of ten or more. CDR3 residues: CSARDSVMRAGKETQYF. CDR3 coding DNA: TGCAGTGCTAGAGATTCAGTAATGAGGGCCGGGAAAGAGACCCAGTACTTC. V and J are TRBV20-1 and TRBJ2-5, with D possibly TRBD2 on 5 matching bases. The ends were cut back, 0 bases at V and 3 bases at J, with 20 bases in the middle. The CDR3 is 17 residues long. The germline gives CDR1 DFQATT, CDR2 SNEGSKA (reference sequence).

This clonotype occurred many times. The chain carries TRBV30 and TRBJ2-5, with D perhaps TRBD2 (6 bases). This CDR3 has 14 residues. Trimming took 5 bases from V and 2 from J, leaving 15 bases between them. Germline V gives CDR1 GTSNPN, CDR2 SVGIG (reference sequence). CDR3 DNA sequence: TGTGCCTGGGCAAAGGGGACTTCGCAAGAGACCCAGTACTTC. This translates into CAWAKGTSQETQYF.

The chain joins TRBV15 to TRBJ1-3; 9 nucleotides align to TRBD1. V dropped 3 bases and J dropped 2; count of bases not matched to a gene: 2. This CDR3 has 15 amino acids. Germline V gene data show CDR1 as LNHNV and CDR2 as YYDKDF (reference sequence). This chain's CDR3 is CATSRRQGAGNTIYF. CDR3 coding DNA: TGTGCCACCAGCAGGCGACAGGGGGCTGGAAACACCATATATTTT.

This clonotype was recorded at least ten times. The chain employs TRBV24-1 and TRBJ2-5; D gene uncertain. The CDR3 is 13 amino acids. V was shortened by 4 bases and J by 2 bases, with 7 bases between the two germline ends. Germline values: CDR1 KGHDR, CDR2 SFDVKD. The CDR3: CATSDGHQETQYF. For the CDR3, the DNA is TGTGCCACCAGTGACGGGCATCAAGAGACCCAGTACTTC.

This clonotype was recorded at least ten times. The CDR3 here is CASSFLDEQYF. In DNA form, the CDR3 reads TGTGCCAGCAGTTTCCTGGACGAGCAGTACTTC. J is TRBJ2-7 and V is TRBV27; D uncertain. Between the trimmed V and J ends, which lost 3 bases and 5 bases, there was a span of 5 bases. The germline gives CDR1 MNHEY, CDR2 SMNVEV (reference sequence). The CDR3 sequence is 11 residues long.

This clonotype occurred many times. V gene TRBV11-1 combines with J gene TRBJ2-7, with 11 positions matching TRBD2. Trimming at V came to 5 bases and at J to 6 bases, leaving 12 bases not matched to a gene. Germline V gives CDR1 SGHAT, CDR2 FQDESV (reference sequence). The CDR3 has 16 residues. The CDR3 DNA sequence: TGTGCCAGCAGCCCCCGAGGGCTAGCGGGAGGATCCGAGCAGTACTTC. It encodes CASSPRGLAGGSEQYF.

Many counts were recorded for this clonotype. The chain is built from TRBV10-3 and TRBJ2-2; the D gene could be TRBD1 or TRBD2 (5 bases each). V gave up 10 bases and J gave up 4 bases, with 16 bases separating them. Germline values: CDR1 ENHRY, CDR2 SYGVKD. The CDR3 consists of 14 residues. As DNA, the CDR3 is TGTGCCACCGAGGGGTCTAGGGGCACCGGGGAGCTGTTTTTT. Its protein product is CATEGSRGTGELFF.